This T cell receptor beta chain was obtained from a study of neoadjuvant anti-PD-1 for oral cavity cancer. Time point reported: after neoadjuvant nivolumab, at surgical resection. Generated by immunoSEQ multiplex PCR, the TCRdb table keeps only in-frame clones and is missing some. The sample carries under 6,000 clones, approximately 60% recorded once. This clone showed up just a few times. This clonotype originated in a person between 40 and 79 years old with oral cavity squamous cell carcinoma. Sample: tumor tissue, taken after nivolumab (anti-PD-1) treatment.

The CDR3 DNA sequence: TGTGCTAGTGGGTTTGGGACAGGGAATTCACCCCTCCACTTT. Translated: CASGFGTGNSPLHF. The chain links TRBV12-5 to TRBJ1-6; 9 bases are a match to TRBD1. Germline V gene lookup returns CDR1 LGHNT and CDR2 FRNRAP. This CDR3 has 14 residues. Trimming cost V 6 bases and J 7 bases; bases outside gene matches: 4. The complete variable domain, with remaining parts taken from reference TRBV12-5 and TRBJ1-6, reads DARVTQTPRHKVTEMGQEVTMRCQPILGHNTVFWYRQTMMQGLELLAYFRNRAPLDDSGMPKDRFSAEMPDATLATLKIQPSEPRDSAVYFCASGFGTGNSPLHFGNGTRLTVT.